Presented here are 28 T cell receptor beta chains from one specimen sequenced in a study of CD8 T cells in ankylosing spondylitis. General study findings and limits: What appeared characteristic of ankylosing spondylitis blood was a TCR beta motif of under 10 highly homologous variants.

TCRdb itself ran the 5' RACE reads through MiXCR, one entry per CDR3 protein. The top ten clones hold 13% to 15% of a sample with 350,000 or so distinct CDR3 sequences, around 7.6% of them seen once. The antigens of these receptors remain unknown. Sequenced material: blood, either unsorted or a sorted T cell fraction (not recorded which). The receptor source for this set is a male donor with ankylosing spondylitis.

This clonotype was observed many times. This chain's CDR3 is CASSLVQLGYSNQPQHF. The CDR3 DNA reads as TGTGCCAGCTCTCTGGTACAGCTGGGGTATAGCAATCAGCCCCAGCATTTT. The chain is built from TRBV6-1 and TRBJ1-5; no clear D. The germline gives CDR1 MNHNS, CDR2 SASEGT. The CDR3 contains 17 residues. V shed 8 bases and J shed 0 bases, with 20 bases lying between them.

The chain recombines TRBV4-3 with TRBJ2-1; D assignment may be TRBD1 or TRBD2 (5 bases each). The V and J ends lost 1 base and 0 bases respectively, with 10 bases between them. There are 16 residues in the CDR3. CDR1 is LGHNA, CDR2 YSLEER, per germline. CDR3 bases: TGCGCCAGCAGCCAAGTCTGGGGGAGCTCCTACAATGAGCAGTTCTTC. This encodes CASSQVWGSSYNEQFF.

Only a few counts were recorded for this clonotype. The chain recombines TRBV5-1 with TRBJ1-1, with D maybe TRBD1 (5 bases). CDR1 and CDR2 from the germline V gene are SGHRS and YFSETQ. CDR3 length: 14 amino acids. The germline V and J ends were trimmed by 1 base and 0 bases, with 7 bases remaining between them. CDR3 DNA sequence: TGCGCCAGCAGCTTGCAAGGGGTGAACACTGAAGCTTTCTTT. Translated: CASSLQGVNTEAFF.

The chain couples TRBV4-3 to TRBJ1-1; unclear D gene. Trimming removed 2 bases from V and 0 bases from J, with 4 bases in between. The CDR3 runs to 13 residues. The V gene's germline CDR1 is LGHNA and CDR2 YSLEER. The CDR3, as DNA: TGCGCCAGCAGCCAATATATGAACACTGAAGCTTTCTTT. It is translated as CASSQYMNTEAFF.

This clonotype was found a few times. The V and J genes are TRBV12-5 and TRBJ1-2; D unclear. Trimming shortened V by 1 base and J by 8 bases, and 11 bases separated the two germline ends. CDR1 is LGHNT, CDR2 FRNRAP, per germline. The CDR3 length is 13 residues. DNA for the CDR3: TGTGCTAGTGGTTTGGACTGGGTGGGCGGCTACACCTTC. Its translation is CASGLDWVGGYTF.

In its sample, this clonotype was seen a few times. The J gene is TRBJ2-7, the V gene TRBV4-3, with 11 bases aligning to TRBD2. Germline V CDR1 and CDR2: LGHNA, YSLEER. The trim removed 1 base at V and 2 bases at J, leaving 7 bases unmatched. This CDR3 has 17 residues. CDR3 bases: TGCGCCAGCAGCCAAGCAACTCTTAGCGGGAGGGCCTACGAGCAGTACTTC. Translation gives CASSQATLSGRAYEQYF.

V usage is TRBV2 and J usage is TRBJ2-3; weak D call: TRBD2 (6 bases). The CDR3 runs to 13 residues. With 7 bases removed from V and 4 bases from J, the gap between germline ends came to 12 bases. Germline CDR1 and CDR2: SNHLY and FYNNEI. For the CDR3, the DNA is TGTGCCAGCAATCGGGAGCGTGCAGATACGCAGTATTTT. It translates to CASNRERADTQYF.

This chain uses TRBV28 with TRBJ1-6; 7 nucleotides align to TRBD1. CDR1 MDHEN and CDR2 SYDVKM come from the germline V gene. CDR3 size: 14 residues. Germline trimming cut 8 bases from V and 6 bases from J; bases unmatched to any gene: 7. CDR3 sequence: CASHPGGCNSPLHF. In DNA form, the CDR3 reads TGTGCCAGCCACCCAGGGGGATGTAATTCACCCCTCCACTTT.

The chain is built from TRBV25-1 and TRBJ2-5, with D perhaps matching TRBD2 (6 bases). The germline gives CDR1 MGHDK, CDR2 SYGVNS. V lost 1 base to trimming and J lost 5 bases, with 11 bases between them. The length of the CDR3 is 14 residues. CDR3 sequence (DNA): TGTGCCAGCAGTGAATTATCGGGACTGGAGACCCAGTACTTC. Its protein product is CASSELSGLETQYF. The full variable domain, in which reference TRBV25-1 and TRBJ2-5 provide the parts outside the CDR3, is EADIYQTPRYLVIGTGKKITLECSQTMGHDKMYWYQQDPGMELHLIHYSYGVNSTEKGDLSSESTVSRIRTEHFPLTLESARPSHTSQYLCASSELSGLETQYFGPGTRLLVL.

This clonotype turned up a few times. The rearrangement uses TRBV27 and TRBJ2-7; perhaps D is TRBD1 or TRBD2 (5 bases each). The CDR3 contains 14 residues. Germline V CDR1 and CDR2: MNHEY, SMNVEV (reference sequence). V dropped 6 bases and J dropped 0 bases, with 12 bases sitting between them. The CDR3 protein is CASRGTTSSYEQYF. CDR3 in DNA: TGTGCCAGCAGGGGGACCACCAGCTCCTACGAGCAGTACTTC.

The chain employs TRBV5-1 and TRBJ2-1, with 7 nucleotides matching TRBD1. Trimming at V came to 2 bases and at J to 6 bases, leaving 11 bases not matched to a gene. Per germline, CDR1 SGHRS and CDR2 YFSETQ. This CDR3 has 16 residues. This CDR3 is CASSFQTGFEGNEQFF. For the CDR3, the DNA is TGCGCCAGCAGCTTTCAGACAGGGTTTGAGGGCAATGAGCAGTTCTTC.

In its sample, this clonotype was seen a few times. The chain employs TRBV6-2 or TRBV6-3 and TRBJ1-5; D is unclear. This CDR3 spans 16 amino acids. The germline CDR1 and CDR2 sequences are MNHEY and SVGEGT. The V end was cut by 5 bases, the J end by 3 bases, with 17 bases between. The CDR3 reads CASSHTPGGPNQPQHF. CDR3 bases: TGTGCCAGCAGTCACACTCCGGGAGGGCCCAATCAGCCCCAGCATTTT.

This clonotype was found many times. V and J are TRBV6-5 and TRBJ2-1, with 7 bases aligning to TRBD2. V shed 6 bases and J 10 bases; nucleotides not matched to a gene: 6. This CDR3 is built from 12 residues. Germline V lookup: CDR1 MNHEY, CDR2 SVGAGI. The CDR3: CASRGVGGEQFF. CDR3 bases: TGTGCCAGCAGGGGGGTGGGGGGGGAGCAGTTCTTC.

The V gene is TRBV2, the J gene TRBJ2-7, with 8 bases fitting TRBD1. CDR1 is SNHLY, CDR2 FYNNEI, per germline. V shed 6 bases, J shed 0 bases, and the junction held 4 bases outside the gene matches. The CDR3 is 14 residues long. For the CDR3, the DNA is TGTGCCAGCAGACGACAGGGGCGCTCCTACGAGCAGTACTTC. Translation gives CASRRQGRSYEQYF.

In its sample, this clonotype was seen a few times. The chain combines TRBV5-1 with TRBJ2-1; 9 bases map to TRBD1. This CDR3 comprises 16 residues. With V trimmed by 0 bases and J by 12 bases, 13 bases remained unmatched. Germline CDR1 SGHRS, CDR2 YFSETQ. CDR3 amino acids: CASSLDRGPPTMRQFF. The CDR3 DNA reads TGCGCCAGCAGCTTGGACAGGGGGCCACCTACAATGAGGCAGTTCTTC.

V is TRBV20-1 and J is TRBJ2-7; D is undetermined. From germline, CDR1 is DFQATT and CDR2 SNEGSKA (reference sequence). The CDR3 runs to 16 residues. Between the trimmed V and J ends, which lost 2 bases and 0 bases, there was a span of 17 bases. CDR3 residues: CSARNRATMGSYEQYF. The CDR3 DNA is TGCAGTGCTAGAAATCGAGCTACTATGGGCTCCTACGAGCAGTACTTC.

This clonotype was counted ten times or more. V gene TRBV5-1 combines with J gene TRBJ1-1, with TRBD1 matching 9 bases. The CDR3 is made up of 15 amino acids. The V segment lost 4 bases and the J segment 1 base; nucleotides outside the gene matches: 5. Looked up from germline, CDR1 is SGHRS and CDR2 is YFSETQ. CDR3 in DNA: TGCGCCAGCAGCCCAGGGGACAGGGAGAACACTGAAGCTTTCTTT. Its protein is CASSPGDRENTEAFF.

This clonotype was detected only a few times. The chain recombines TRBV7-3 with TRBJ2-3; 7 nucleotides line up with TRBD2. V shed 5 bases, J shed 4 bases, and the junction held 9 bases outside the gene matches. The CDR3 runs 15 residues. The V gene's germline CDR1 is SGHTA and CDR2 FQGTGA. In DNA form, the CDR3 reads TGTGCCAGCAGCGCCCAAGCGGGATCCGCAGATACGCAGTATTTT. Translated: CASSAQAGSADTQYF.

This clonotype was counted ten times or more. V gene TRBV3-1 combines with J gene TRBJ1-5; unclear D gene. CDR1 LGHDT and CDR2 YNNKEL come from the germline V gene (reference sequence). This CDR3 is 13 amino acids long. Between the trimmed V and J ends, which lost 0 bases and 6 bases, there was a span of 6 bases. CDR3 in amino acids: CASSQDLGQPQHF. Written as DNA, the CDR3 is TGTGCCAGCAGCCAAGATTTGGGTCAGCCCCAGCATTTT.

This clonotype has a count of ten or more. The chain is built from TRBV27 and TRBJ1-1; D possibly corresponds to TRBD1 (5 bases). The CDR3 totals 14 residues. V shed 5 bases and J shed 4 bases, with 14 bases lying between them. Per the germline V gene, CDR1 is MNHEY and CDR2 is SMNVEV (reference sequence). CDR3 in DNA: TGTGCCAGCAGTCCTTCAGGGAGATCCACTGAAGCTTTCTTT. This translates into CASSPSGRSTEAFF.

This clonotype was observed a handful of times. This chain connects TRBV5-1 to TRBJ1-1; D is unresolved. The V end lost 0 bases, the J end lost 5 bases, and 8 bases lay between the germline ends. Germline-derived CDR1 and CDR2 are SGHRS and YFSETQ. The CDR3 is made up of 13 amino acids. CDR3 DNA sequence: TGCGCCAGCAGCTTGGGGGAAGGAACTGAAGCTTTCTTT. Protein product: CASSLGEGTEAFF.

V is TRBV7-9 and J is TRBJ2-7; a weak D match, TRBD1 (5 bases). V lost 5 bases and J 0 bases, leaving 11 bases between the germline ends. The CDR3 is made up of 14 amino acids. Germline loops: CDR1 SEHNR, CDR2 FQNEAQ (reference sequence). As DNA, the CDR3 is TGTGCCAGCAGCGGGGCCCTGTTCTCCTACGAGCAGTACTTC. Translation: CASSGALFSYEQYF.

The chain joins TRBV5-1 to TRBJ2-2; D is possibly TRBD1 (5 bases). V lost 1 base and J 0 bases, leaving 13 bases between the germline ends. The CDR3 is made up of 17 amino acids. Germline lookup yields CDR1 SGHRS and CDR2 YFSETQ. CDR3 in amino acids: CASSLRSGPPNTGELFF. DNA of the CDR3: TGCGCCAGCAGCTTGAGGTCAGGGCCTCCGAACACCGGGGAGCTGTTTTTT.

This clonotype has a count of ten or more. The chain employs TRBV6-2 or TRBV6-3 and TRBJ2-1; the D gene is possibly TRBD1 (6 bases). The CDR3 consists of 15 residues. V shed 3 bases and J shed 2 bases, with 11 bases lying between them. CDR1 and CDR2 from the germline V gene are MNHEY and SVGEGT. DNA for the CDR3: TGTGCCAGCAGTTATCTAGGGGGAACCTACAATGAGCAGTTCTTC. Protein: CASSYLGGTYNEQFF.

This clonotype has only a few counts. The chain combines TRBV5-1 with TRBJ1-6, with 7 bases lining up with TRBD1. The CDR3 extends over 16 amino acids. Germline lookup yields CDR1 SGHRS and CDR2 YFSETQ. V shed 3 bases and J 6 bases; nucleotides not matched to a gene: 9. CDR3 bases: TGCGCCAGCAGCTCGGACTACAGGGGCCCTAATTCACCCCTCCACTTT. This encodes CASSSDYRGPNSPLHF.

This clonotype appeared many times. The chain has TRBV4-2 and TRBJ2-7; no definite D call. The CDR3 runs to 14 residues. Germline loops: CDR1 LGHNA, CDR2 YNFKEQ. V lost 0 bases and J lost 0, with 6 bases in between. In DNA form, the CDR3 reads TGTGCCAGCAGCCAAGATGGTGGCTCCTACGAGCAGTACTTC. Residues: CASSQDGGSYEQYF.

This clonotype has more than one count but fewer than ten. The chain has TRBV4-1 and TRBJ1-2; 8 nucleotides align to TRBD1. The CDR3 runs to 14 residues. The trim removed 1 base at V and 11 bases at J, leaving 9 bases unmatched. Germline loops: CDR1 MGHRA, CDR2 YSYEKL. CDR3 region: CASSQGATGEGYTF. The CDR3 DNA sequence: TGCGCCAGCAGCCAAGGGGCGACAGGGGAAGGTTACACCTTC.

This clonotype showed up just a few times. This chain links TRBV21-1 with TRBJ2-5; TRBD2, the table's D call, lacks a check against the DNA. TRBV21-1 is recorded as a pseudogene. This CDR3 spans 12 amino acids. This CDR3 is CASSPPPETQYF. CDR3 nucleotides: TGTGCCAGCAGCCCACCTCCCGAGACCCAGTACTTC.